The 26 T cell receptor beta chains presented below share a single source sample, sequenced in a study of blood T cell repertoires in COVID-19. The table came from immunoSEQ multiplex PCR; TCRdb's copy has only in-frame clones and leaves some out. The sample shows 400,000 or so clones, more than 75% of them seen only once. Sequencing was performed on peripheral blood. These receptors were obtained from a human donor in a cohort sampled during active COVID-19.

This clone was seen a single time. V usage is TRBV7-3 and J usage is TRBJ1-2, with 7 nucleotides matching TRBD1. Germline-derived CDR1 and CDR2 are SGHTA and FQGTGA. Trimming cost V 5 bases and J 4 bases; bases outside gene matches: 7. This CDR3 region has 14 residues. The CDR3 is CASSHPRTGYGYTF. For the CDR3, the DNA is TGTGCCAGCAGCCACCCCCGGACAGGCTATGGCTACACCTTC.

The CDR3 DNA reads TGCGCCAGCAGCTTAAGGACTAGCGGGGTAGGTGGGGCCAACGTCCTGACTTTC. Translation gives CASSLRTSGVGGANVLTF. The chain links TRBV5-1 to TRBJ2-6, with 12 nucleotides matching TRBD2. The germline V gene encodes CDR1 SGHRS and CDR2 YFSETQ. This CDR3 contains 18 residues. J lost 3 bases, V lost 2 bases, and 6 bases had no gene match.

The chain has TRBV15 and TRBJ2-7; 8 nucleotides line up with TRBD2. The CDR3 extends over 15 amino acids. Germline V gives CDR1 LNHNV, CDR2 YYDKDF (reference sequence). The ends lost 1 base at V and 3 bases at J; junction bases unmatched: 5. CDR3 nucleotide sequence: TGTGCCACCAGCAGAGGTAGTAGCGGGAACTACGAGCAGTACTTC. This sequence encodes CATSRGSSGNYEQYF.

Points on this clone: This specimen includes other DNA sequences encoding the same CDR3. The chain joins TRBV19 to TRBJ2-2; TRBD2 agrees at 13 bases. CDR3 length: 16 amino acids. Per germline, CDR1 LNHDA and CDR2 SQIVND (reference sequence). The V segment lost 6 bases and the J segment 2 bases; nucleotides outside the gene matches: 3. This chain's CDR3 is CASSRTSGSNTGELFF. The CDR3, as DNA: TGTGCCAGTAGCCGGACTAGCGGGAGTAACACCGGGGAGCTGTTTTTT.

The chain recombines TRBV24-1 with TRBJ2-1; D possibly corresponds to TRBD2 (6 bases). CDR3 length: 19 amino acids. V was clipped by 0 bases and J by 3 bases, with 20 bases between them. CDR1 and CDR2 (germline): KGHDR, SFDVKD. The CDR3 DNA follows: TGTGCCACCAGTGATTTGGTAGCGGCTACCGACTTATACTACAATGAGCAGTTCTTC. Translation gives CATSDLVAATDLYYNEQFF.

This rearrangement joins TRBV7-2 to TRBJ1-3, with D possibly matching TRBD1 (5 bases). Germline loops: CDR1 SGHTA, CDR2 FQGNSA. The CDR3 is 15 residues long. The V end lost 2 bases, the J end lost 4 bases, and 12 bases lay between the germline ends. The CDR3 nucleotides read TGTGCCAGCAGCTTATTTACCGGGGGGGGAAACACCATATATTTT. Translating gives CASSLFTGGGNTIYF. Full variable domain (outside the CDR3, taken from reference TRBV7-2 and TRBJ1-3): GAGVSQSPSNKVTEKGKDVELRCDPISGHTALYWYRQSLGQGLEFLIYFQGNSAPDKSGLPSDRFSAERTGGSVSTLTIQRTQQEDSAVYLCASSLFTGGGNTIYFGEGSWLTVV.

This clone was observed once. The V gene is TRBV11-2, the J gene TRBJ2-5; 16 bases align to TRBD2. The germline V gene encodes CDR1 SGHAT and CDR2 FQNNGV. CDR3 length equals 16 residues. V was clipped by 5 bases and J by 3 bases; unmatched bases: 3. In DNA form, the CDR3 reads TGTGCCAGCAGCCCCGGGACTAGCGGGAGGGAAGAGACCCAGTACTTC. Amino acids: CASSPGTSGREETQYF.

J is TRBJ1-5 and V is TRBV28; 7 bases match TRBD1. The CDR3 covers 14 residues. The junction had 8 bases not matched to a gene; V was cut back by 8 bases and J by 4 bases. The germline V gene encodes CDR1 MDHEN and CDR2 SYDVKM. CDR3 coding DNA: TGTGCCAGCGGGACAGAGGGGGTTAATCAGCCCCAGCATTTT. Translated, it gives CASGTEGVNQPQHF.

The chain has TRBV7-8 and TRBJ2-7, with D tentatively TRBD2 (5 bases). V shed 4 bases and J shed 0 bases, with 10 bases lying between them. CDR1 and CDR2 (germline): SGHVS, FQNEAQ. This CDR3 comprises 14 residues. The CDR3 region has the DNA TGTGCCAGCAGCTATACGGGGATCTCCTACGAGCAGTACTTC. Residues: CASSYTGISYEQYF.

The chain combines TRBV11-2 with TRBJ1-1; TRBD1 agrees at 7 bases. Per germline, CDR1 SGHAT and CDR2 FQNNGV. Losses at the gene ends were 3 bases for V and 4 bases for J; bases not matched to a gene: 8. The CDR3 runs to 15 residues. CDR3 residues: CASSFHTEGATEAFF. CDR3 nucleotide sequence: TGTGCCAGCAGCTTTCACACCGAGGGGGCCACTGAAGCTTTCTTT.

The rearrangement links TRBV6-5 to TRBJ1-1; D is unclear. The CDR3 length is 15 residues. CDR1 MNHEY and CDR2 SVGAGI come from the germline V gene. V dropped 2 bases and J dropped 1 base, with 11 bases sitting between them. CDR3 sequence reads: CASSYAGGSNTEAFF. CDR3 coding DNA: TGTGCCAGCAGTTACGCCGGAGGGTCGAACACTGAAGCTTTCTTT.

This chain links TRBV19 with TRBJ1-5, with D maybe TRBD1 (5 bases). Germline V gives CDR1 LNHDA, CDR2 SQIVND (reference sequence). The V gene lost 4 bases and the J gene lost 4 bases, with 20 bases spanning the gap. CDR3 length: 17 residues. The chain's CDR3 is CASSTPGGAAHNQPQHF. CDR3 bases: TGTGCCAGTAGTACCCCCGGCGGGGCAGCCCATAATCAGCCCCAGCATTTT.

The V and J genes are TRBV7-2 and TRBJ2-7, with 9 bases that match TRBD2. The V and J ends lost 2 bases and 0 bases, in that order; junction bases with no gene match: 11. In germline, CDR1 is SGHTA, CDR2 FQGNSA. The CDR3 spans 18 residues. This chain's CDR3 is CASSLSRGLATNSYEQYF. CDR3 in DNA: TGTGCCAGCAGCTTATCCCGTGGACTAGCGACCAACTCCTACGAGCAGTACTTC.

This clone was counted many times. The chain joins TRBV12-3 or TRBV12-4 to TRBJ2-3; tentatively, D is TRBD1 (6 bases). The CDR3 runs 12 residues. With 5 bases removed from V and 9 bases from J, the gap between germline ends came to 12 bases. CDR3 loop: CASSQQGTTQYF. The CDR3 region has the DNA TGTGCCAGCAGTCAACAGGGCACCACGCAGTATTTT.

This clone was seen only a few times. This chain connects TRBV3-1 (or the pseudogene TRBV3-2) to TRBJ2-3; TRBD2 matches 7 bases. CDR1 and CDR2 (germline): LGHDT, YNNKEL (reference sequence). With 0 bases clipped from V and 4 bases from J, the junction kept 4 bases outside the gene matches. There are 15 residues in the CDR3. The CDR3 bases are TGTGCCAGCAGCCAAGATTGGGGAGGGCCAGATACGCAGTATTTT. Translating gives CASSQDWGGPDTQYF.

This sequence joins TRBV29-1 and TRBJ1-2; D unresolved. CDR1 and CDR2 from the germline V gene are SQVTM and ANQGSEA. This CDR3 spans 9 amino acids. V lost 5 bases, J lost 7 bases, and 5 bases lay in between. CDR3 sequence reads: CSVLSGYTF. The DNA of the CDR3 is TGCAGCGTTTTGAGTGGCTACACCTTC. Using reference TRBV29-1 and TRBJ1-2 for the parts outside the CDR3, the full variable domain is SAVISQKPSRDICQRGTSLTIQCQVDSQVTMMFWYRQQPGQSLTLIATANQGSEATYESGFVIDKFPISRPNLTFSTLTVSNMSPEDSSIYLCSVLSGYTFGSGTRLTVV.

The J gene is TRBJ2-1, the V gene TRBV3-1 (or the pseudogene TRBV3-2); 11 bases line up with TRBD2. From germline, CDR1 is LGHDT and CDR2 YNNKEL (reference sequence). J was trimmed by 4 bases and V by 4 bases; bases with no gene match: 3. The CDR3 runs to 15 residues. CDR3 sequence reads: CASSLRLAGYNEQFF. The DNA of the CDR3 is TGTGCCAGCAGCCTCCGACTAGCGGGATACAATGAGCAGTTCTTC.

The chain employs TRBV2 and TRBJ2-7; perhaps TRBD2 as D (5 bases). Germline V CDR1 and CDR2: SNHLY, FYNNEI. CDR3 length: 14 amino acids. V lost 7 bases and J lost 4, with 17 bases in between. CDR3 amino acids: CASKAERVSYEQYF. The CDR3 DNA reads TGTGCCAGCAAGGCCGAGAGGGTATCTTACGAGCAGTACTTC.

The chain carries TRBV19 and TRBJ1-2, with 7 bases identical to TRBD1. The length of the CDR3 is 13 residues. The V gene's germline CDR1 is LNHDA and CDR2 SQIVND (reference sequence). J gave up 3 bases and V 5 bases, and 3 bases lay outside the gene matches. This CDR3 is CASSYDRDYGYTF. The CDR3 coding sequence is TGTGCCAGTAGTTATGACAGGGACTATGGCTACACCTTC.

As for this clone: The sample contains more than one DNA sequence encoding this CDR3. J is TRBJ1-1 and V is TRBV2, with D maybe TRBD1 (6 bases). CDR3 length equals 13 residues. Germline CDR1 SNHLY, CDR2 FYNNEI. Between the trimmed V and J ends, which lost 6 bases and 2 bases, there was a span of 10 bases. The CDR3 reads CASRATGNTEAFF. The CDR3 coding sequence is TGTGCCAGCAGGGCGACAGGAAACACTGAAGCTTTCTTT.

CDR3 protein: CASSQVGGSGTEAFF. The DNA for the CDR3 is TGTGCCAGCAGCCAAGTTGGAGGTAGTGGCACTGAAGCTTTCTTT. The rearrangement links TRBV3-1 (or the pseudogene TRBV3-2) to TRBJ1-1; D remains unclear. Trimming took off 1 base at V and 4 bases at J, with 13 bases between the two ends. Germline CDR1 and CDR2: LGHDT and YNNKEL (reference sequence). The length of the CDR3 is 15 residues.

V is TRBV28 and J is TRBJ1-3; 11 positions agree with TRBD1. V gave up 4 bases and J gave up 8 bases; unmatched junction bases: 7. The CDR3 has 15 amino acids. The germline gives CDR1 MDHEN, CDR2 SYDVKM. The CDR3 reads CASSSTDRGLDTIYF. CDR3 bases: TGTGCCAGCAGTTCCACGGACAGGGGGCTGGACACCATATATTTT.

This clone has just one count. This sequence joins TRBV30 and TRBJ1-6, with D unclear. Trimming removed 5 bases from V and 1 base from J, with 12 bases in between. The CDR3 spans 15 residues. The germline V gene encodes CDR1 GTSNPN and CDR2 SVGIG (reference sequence). CDR3 region: CAWEAGGSYNSPLHF. In DNA form, the CDR3 reads TGTGCCTGGGAGGCCGGAGGTTCCTATAATTCACCCCTCCACTTT.

The count of this clone is one. J is TRBJ2-3 and V is TRBV11-3, with D possibly being TRBD2 (6 bases). Trimming cost V 0 bases and J 1 base, with 11 bases left between them. The germline V gene encodes CDR1 SGHNT and CDR2 YENEEA. There are 16 residues in the CDR3. CDR3: CASSLDWSGRTDTQYF. CDR3 DNA: TGTGCCAGCAGCTTAGATTGGAGCGGGCGCACAGATACGCAGTATTTT. The full variable domain, completed using reference TRBV11-3 and TRBJ2-3, is EAGVVQSPRYKIIEKKQPVAFWCNPISGHNTLYWYLQNLGQGPELLIRYENEEAVDDSQLPKDRFSAERLKGVDSTLKIQPAELGDSAVYLCASSLDWSGRTDTQYFGPGTRLTVL.

This sequence joins TRBV24-1 and TRBJ2-3; TRBD2 matches at 7 bases. The CDR3 is 18 residues long. The V gene end was trimmed by 6 bases and the J gene end by 0 bases; junction bases not matched to a gene: 14. Germline CDR1 and CDR2: KGHDR and SFDVKD. The CDR3 coding sequence is TGTGCCACCAGTAGTTATGAGGCTAGCGGATATAGCACAGATACGCAGTATTTT. Protein product: CATSSYEASGYSTDTQYF.

This clone was counted only a few times. The chain is built from TRBV28 and TRBJ1-1; D uncertain. Germline V gene sequence: CDR1 MDHEN, CDR2 SYDVKM. The CDR3 loop spans 13 amino acids. Trimming stripped 6 bases from V and 4 bases from J, with 12 bases between. In DNA, the CDR3 is TGTGCCAGCAGGACCGGCGCGGGCACTGAAGCTTTCTTT. It is translated as CASRTGAGTEAFF.